This TCR beta chain was sequenced during a study of PD-1 blockade in classical Hodgkin lymphoma. TCRdb's copy holds only in-frame clones and misses some; the assay was immunoSEQ multiplex PCR. The sample yields 25,000 to 30,000 clones, about 90% seen once. The time point is: newly diagnosed, previously untreated cHL patient sample. Magnetic negative selection purified CD4+ T cells from thawed PBMCs. This CDR3 comprises 14 residues. CDR1 is MDHEN and CDR2 is SYDVKM in the germline V gene. Trimming removed 3 bases at V and 6 bases at J, with 12 bases between. The material sequenced was CD4+ T cells from blood. This chain connects TRBV28 to TRBJ1-5; no reliable D call. This TCR was recovered from a human donor with classical Hodgkin lymphoma. This CDR3 reads CASSFFGEGQPQHF. The CDR3 DNA is TGTGCCAGCAGTTTTTTCGGGGAGGGTCAGCCCCAGCATTTT.